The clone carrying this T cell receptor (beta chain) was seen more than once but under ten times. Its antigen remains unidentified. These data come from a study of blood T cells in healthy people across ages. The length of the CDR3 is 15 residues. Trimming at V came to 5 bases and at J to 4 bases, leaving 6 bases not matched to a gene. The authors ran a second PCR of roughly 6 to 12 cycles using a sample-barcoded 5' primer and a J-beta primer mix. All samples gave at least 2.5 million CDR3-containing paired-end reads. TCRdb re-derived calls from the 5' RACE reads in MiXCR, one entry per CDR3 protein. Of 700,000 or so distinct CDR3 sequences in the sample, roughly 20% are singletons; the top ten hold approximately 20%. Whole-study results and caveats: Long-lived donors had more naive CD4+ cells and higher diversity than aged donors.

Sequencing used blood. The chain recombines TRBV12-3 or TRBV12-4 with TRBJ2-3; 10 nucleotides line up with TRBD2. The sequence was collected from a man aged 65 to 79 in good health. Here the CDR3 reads CASSRAGGPSDTQYF. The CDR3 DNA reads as TGTGCCAGCAGTCGAGCGGGGGGGCCTTCAGATACGCAGTATTTT.